The following is a T cell receptor (beta chain) sequence with its context. No cognate antigen has been identified for it. Base qualities are missing; no much larger clone stands one base away. The CDR3, cysteine through phenylalanine, is 21 amino acids long. Only the CDR3 portion is preserved as DNA: 63 bases, with reading frame beginning at the first base. Here V drops 5 bases and J drops 0 bases, and the junction holds 16 bases not matched to any gene. This sample stems from a study (dated by TCRdb to the mid-2010s). The receptor library was made with RT-PCR. Reads for this sample came from an Illumina MiSeq. TCRdb handled the public reads itself, with Q25 trimming in fastp and clone calling in MiXCR, and kept productive beta chains. Entries that share a CDR3 protein sequence are merged under the most common genes and DNA. Within this sample are hundreds of thousands of distinct CDR3 sequences, with approximately 14% of them counted one time only. The ten largest clones capture 3% to 4.5% of the sample.

The chain is encoded by TRBV12-3 or TRBV12-4 joined to TRBJ2-1, with TRBD2 identical over 13 junction bases. This TCR was recovered from a female donor in good health, serving as a healthy control. Source material: memory CD4+ T cells from blood. The CDR3 here reads CASSSSRLAGGRVGSYNEQFF. The nucleotide sequence reads TGTGCCAGCAGTAGCTCCCGACTAGCGGGAGGCCGAGTGGGCTCCTACAATGAGCAGTTCTTC.